One and the same sample provided the 15 T cell receptor beta chains below, sequenced in a study of blood T cell repertoires in COVID-19. Produced via immunoSEQ multiplex PCR; TCRdb's table is partial and in-frame only. The top ten hold 4% to 5.5% of the sample, which has 44,000 or so clones, 84% seen once. The sequenced material came from peripheral blood. The source of these receptors is a man between 45 and 60 years old with active COVID-19.

V and J are TRBV27 and TRBJ1-4; perhaps TRBD1 as D (5 bases). The CDR3 covers 13 residues. Germline V gene sequence: CDR1 MNHEY, CDR2 SMNVEV (reference sequence). V dropped 10 bases and J dropped 8 bases, with 17 bases sitting between them. As DNA, the CDR3 is TGTGCCATCCGGGGGACTGGGGAAGAAAAACTGTTTTTT. Translating it yields CAIRGTGEEKLFF. Supplemented by reference TRBV27 and TRBJ1-4, the full variable domain reads EAQVTQNPRYLITVTGKKLTVTCSQNMNHEYMSWYRQDPGLGLRQIYYSMNVEVTDKGDVPEGYKVSRKEKRNFPLILESPSPNQTSLYFCAIRGTGEEKLFFGSGTQLSVL.

This sequence joins TRBV3-1 (or the pseudogene TRBV3-2) and TRBJ2-1; 7 nucleotides line up with TRBD2. V was clipped by 2 bases and J by 3 bases; unmatched bases: 4. Germline CDR1 is LGHDT and CDR2 is YNNKEL (reference sequence). The CDR3 spans 15 residues. The CDR3 DNA is TGTGCCAGCAGCCAAACTAGCGACTTCTACAATGAGCAGTTCTTC. Protein product: CASSQTSDFYNEQFF.

The rearrangement links TRBV18 to TRBJ2-1; 9 nucleotides line up with TRBD1. The CDR3 runs to 15 residues. CDR1 is KGHSH and CDR2 is LQKENI in the germline V gene. V was clipped by 6 bases and J by 2 bases; unmatched bases: 5. Written as DNA, the CDR3 is TGTGCCAGCTCCCCCGGACAGGGGCCCTACAATGAGCAGTTCTTC. It is translated as CASSPGQGPYNEQFF.

The chain carries TRBV4-3 and TRBJ2-2, with 8 positions matching TRBD2. CDR3 length equals 15 residues. The germline V gene encodes CDR1 LGHNA and CDR2 YSLEER. Germline trimming cut 1 base from V and 5 bases from J; bases unmatched to any gene: 3. CDR3: CASSQGGLGTGELFF. For the CDR3, the DNA is TGCGCCAGCAGCCAAGGGGGACTAGGGACCGGGGAGCTGTTTTTT.

The chain carries TRBV5-6 and TRBJ1-1; no firm D call. Germline CDR1 reads SGHDT; CDR2 reads YYEEEE. The CDR3 extends over 14 amino acids. The V and J ends lost 3 bases and 3 bases respectively, with 12 bases between them. For the CDR3, the DNA is TGTGCCAGCAGCTGGTACGAGCGGGACACTGAAGCTTTCTTT. It encodes CASSWYERDTEAFF.

The chain combines TRBV2 with TRBJ1-2; 7 bases are shared with TRBD1. This CDR3 has 13 residues. Trimming cost V 6 bases and J 3 bases; bases outside gene matches: 4. In germline, CDR1 is SNHLY, CDR2 FYNNEI. The CDR3 here is CASRGDSDYGYTF. The CDR3 nucleotides are TGTGCCAGCAGAGGGGACAGCGACTATGGCTACACCTTC.

This chain uses TRBV14 with TRBJ1-4; maybe TRBD1 (5 bases). The CDR3 extends over 17 amino acids. The V and J ends lost 4 bases and 0 bases respectively, with 15 bases between them. Germline V lookup: CDR1 SGHDN, CDR2 FVKESK. CDR3 amino acids: CASSPPVGTATNEKLFF. CDR3 DNA sequence: TGTGCCAGCAGCCCCCCCGTCGGGACTGCAACTAATGAAAAACTGTTTTTT.

This chain joins TRBV28 and TRBJ1-2; D may be TRBD1 (5 bases). In germline, CDR1 is MDHEN, CDR2 SYDVKM. V dropped 2 bases and J dropped 3 bases, with 7 bases sitting between them. The CDR3 covers 13 residues. The CDR3 here is CASSLARDYGYTF. In DNA form, the CDR3 reads TGTGCCAGCAGTTTAGCCAGGGACTATGGCTACACCTTC.

This chain's CDR3 is CASSPGDYQPQHF. CDR3 bases: TGCGCCAGCAGCCCGGGGGATTATCAGCCCCAGCATTTT. This chain links TRBV5-1 with TRBJ1-5; D possibly corresponds to TRBD1 (5 bases). Germline V gene lookup returns CDR1 SGHRS and CDR2 YFSETQ. V lost 4 bases and J 5 bases, leaving 10 bases between the germline ends. CDR3 length equals 13 residues.

The chain links TRBV7-2 to TRBJ2-3; perhaps TRBD1 as D (6 bases). The V gene's germline CDR1 is SGHTA and CDR2 FQGNSA. The V end was cut by 1 base, the J end by 2 bases, with 10 bases between. The CDR3 consists of 15 residues. The DNA of the CDR3 is TGTGCCAGCAGCTTAGTCAGACAGGCCACAGATACGCAGTATTTT. The encoded protein is CASSLVRQATDTQYF.

This clone was counted only a few times. The chain employs TRBV19 and TRBJ1-5, with D perhaps matching TRBD1 (6 bases). Looked up from germline, CDR1 is LNHDA and CDR2 is SQIVND (reference sequence). Trimming removed 1 base at V and 5 bases at J, with 9 bases between. The length of the CDR3 is 14 residues. The CDR3 reads CASSIGRGYQPQHF. In nucleotides, the CDR3 is TGTGCCAGTAGTATAGGCAGGGGATATCAGCCCCAGCATTTT.

V gene TRBV5-6 combines with J gene TRBJ1-2; D gene unclear. Trimming removed 4 bases at V and 5 bases at J, with 18 bases between. CDR1 is SGHDT, CDR2 YYEEEE, per germline. The CDR3 is 15 amino acids. The CDR3 DNA reads TGTGCCAGCAGCCGACCCGGGTCAGCATTTTATGGCTACACCTTC. Translated, it gives CASSRPGSAFYGYTF.

V gene TRBV27 combines with J gene TRBJ1-2; 10 bases map to TRBD1. In germline, CDR1 is MNHEY, CDR2 SMNVEV (reference sequence). The CDR3 is 16 residues long. V dropped 2 bases and J dropped 1; count of bases not matched to a gene: 4. The CDR3 DNA is TGTGCCAGCAGTTTACATCGGGACAGGGGTAACTATGGCTACACCTTC. Residues: CASSLHRDRGNYGYTF.

The chain is built from TRBV7-2 and TRBJ2-5; 7 nucleotides match TRBD2. Germline CDR1 reads SGHTA; CDR2 reads FQGNSA. The CDR3 is 12 amino acids. J was trimmed by 3 bases and V by 5 bases; bases with no gene match: 0. CDR3 residues: CASSGTKETQYF. In DNA, the CDR3 is TGTGCCAGCAGCGGGACTAAAGAGACCCAGTACTTC. Variable domain in full (rest from reference TRBV7-2 and TRBJ2-5): GAGVSQSPSNKVTEKGKDVELRCDPISGHTALYWYRQSLGQGLEFLIYFQGNSAPDKSGLPSDRFSAERTGGSVSTLTIQRTQQEDSAVYLCASSGTKETQYFGPGTRLLVL.

Written as DNA, the CDR3 is TGTGCCAGCAGCCAAAACTCCGGGTTAGATACGCAGTATTTT. This gives the protein CASSQNSGLDTQYF. V gene TRBV14 combines with J gene TRBJ2-3; no clear D. The length of the CDR3 is 14 residues. V was clipped by 2 bases and J by 5 bases, with 11 bases between them. Germline assignment: CDR1 SGHDN and CDR2 FVKESK.